The 4 T cell receptor beta chains presented below share a single source sample, sequenced in a study of T-cell memory formation after mild COVID-19. TCRdb ran MiXCR on the 5' RACE reads and lists one entry per CDR3 protein. Of around 160,000 distinct CDR3 sequences listed, around a tenth are singletons. Material for sequencing was PBMCs or a T cell subset sorted from them (not recorded which). The source is a man between 18 and 35 years old who had mild COVID-19 (a few samples of this study predate the infection). Cell type and time point are not known.

The chain uses TRBV3-1 and TRBJ1-6; D may be TRBD1 (5 bases). Per the germline V gene, CDR1 is LGHDT and CDR2 is YNNKEL (reference sequence). The CDR3 has 17 amino acids. The V gene lost 1 base and the J gene lost 9 bases, with 19 bases spanning the gap. In DNA form, the CDR3 reads TGTGCCAGCAGCCAAGGCCAATCGGCAGGGTTTCGTTCACCCCTCCACTTT. This translates into CASSQGQSAGFRSPLHF.

V is TRBV7-2 and J is TRBJ2-7; TRBD2 matches at 7 bases. Germline CDR1 reads SGHTA; CDR2 reads FQGNSA. J lost 2 bases, V lost 2 bases, and 9 bases had no gene match. The CDR3 runs 16 residues. CDR3 residues: CASSLFLGGIPYEQYV. The CDR3 nucleotides are TGTGCCAGCAGCTTATTTTTGGGGGGGATTCCCTACGAGCAGTACGTC.

The gene calls are TRBV2 and TRBJ2-3, with 10 positions matching TRBD2. This CDR3 is 15 amino acids long. Germline trimming cut 6 bases from V and 4 bases from J; bases unmatched to any gene: 7. Germline V lookup: CDR1 SNHLY, CDR2 FYNNEI. CDR3 DNA: TGTGCCAGCAGACCCCTAGCGGGGGAGGCAGATACGCAGTATTTT. This sequence encodes CASRPLAGEADTQYF.

This clonotype was seen more than once but under ten times. This chain joins TRBV18 and TRBJ1-5, with D hard to call. The V end was cut by 4 bases, the J end by 0 bases, with 7 bases between. Germline lookup yields CDR1 KGHSH and CDR2 LQKENI. There are 14 residues in the CDR3. CDR3 nucleotide sequence: TGTGCCAGCTCACTCTCAATTAGCAATCAGCCCCAGCATTTT. It is translated as CASSLSISNQPQHF.